One sample yielded the 8 T cell receptor beta chains listed below, sequenced in a study of OX40 agonist ivuxolimab in advanced cancers. Sequencing was performed with immunoSEQ multiplex PCR; in TCRdb, only in-frame clones are kept and a portion is missing. Found here are about 57,000 clones, 83% of them singletons; the top ten hold approximately 2.8%. The starting material was CD4+ or CD8+ T cells sorted from blood, obtained in a trial of the OX40 agonist ivuxolimab. These receptors were taken from an adult with an advanced solid tumor such as melanoma, head and neck, liver or kidney cancer.

The rearrangement joins TRBV30 to TRBJ2-7; D assignment may be TRBD1 or TRBD2 (5 bases each). Germline V lookup: CDR1 GTSNPN, CDR2 SVGIG (reference sequence). Trimming removed 6 bases from V and 6 bases from J, with 21 bases in between. CDR3 length: 14 amino acids. The CDR3 DNA reads as TGTGCCTGCCACCGAGGACCCCTTGGGGGCGAGCAGTACTTC. Residues: CACHRGPLGGEQYF. Variable domain in full (rest from reference TRBV30 and TRBJ2-7): SQTIHQWPATLVQPVGSPLSLECTVEGTSNPNLYWYRQAAGRGLQLLFYSVGIGQISSEVPQNLSASRPQDRQFILSSKKLLLSDSGFYLCACHRGPLGGEQYFGPGTRLTVT.

This chain joins TRBV2 and TRBJ1-5; no firm D call. This CDR3 comprises 15 residues. Germline V gene data show CDR1 as SNHLY and CDR2 as FYNNEI. V lost 5 bases and J lost 0, with 11 bases in between. CDR3 in DNA: TGTGCCAGCAGTTTTTTTGGGGATAGCAATCAGCCCCAGCATTTT. Translation: CASSFFGDSNQPQHF.

The J gene is TRBJ1-5, the V gene TRBV30, with TRBD1 identical over 9 bases. V was clipped by 2 bases and J by 1 base; unmatched bases: 3. Germline lookup yields CDR1 GTSNPN and CDR2 SVGIG (reference sequence). The CDR3 has 15 residues. CDR3 protein: CAWSSDRGSNQPQHF. The CDR3 DNA follows: TGTGCCTGGAGTTCGGACAGGGGAAGCAATCAGCCCCAGCATTTT.

The chain is built from TRBV18 and TRBJ2-1, with a possible D match to TRBD1 (7 bases). V lost 3 bases and J lost 12, with 21 bases in between. Germline lookup yields CDR1 KGHSH and CDR2 LQKENI. This CDR3 is built from 15 residues. CDR3 coding DNA: TGTGCCAGCTCACCTCCAAACTCCGGGACAGCGGGGCAGTTCTTC. Translating gives CASSPPNSGTAGQFF.

The chain has TRBV7-2 and TRBJ2-7, with 12 bases identical to TRBD1. The CDR3 extends over 17 amino acids. The germline CDR1 and CDR2 sequences are SGHTA and FQGNSA. V lost 0 bases to trimming and J lost 3 bases; unmatched junction nucleotides: 6. The CDR3 DNA reads TGTGCCAGCAGCTTAGCCTCCGGGACAGGGGGCGTCTACGAGCAGTACTTC. Its translation: CASSLASGTGGVYEQYF. The full variable domain, its missing parts supplied by reference TRBV7-2 and TRBJ2-7, is GAGVSQSPSNKVTEKGKDVELRCDPISGHTALYWYRQSLGQGLEFLIYFQGNSAPDKSGLPSDRFSAERTGGSVSTLTIQRTQQEDSAVYLCASSLASGTGGVYEQYFGPGTRLTVT.

This clone is medium-sized. The CDR3 reads CASSVATSNEQFF. DNA of the CDR3: TGTGCCAGCAGCGTAGCGACTAGCAATGAGCAGTTCTTC. The chain has TRBV9 and TRBJ2-1; D is possibly TRBD2 (6 bases). Trimming took 0 bases from V and 6 from J, leaving 7 bases between them. In germline, CDR1 is SGDLS, CDR2 YYNGEE. The CDR3 has 13 amino acids.

The genes are TRBV19 and TRBJ1-4; 10 positions agree with TRBD1. The CDR3 sequence is 18 residues long. Per the germline V gene, CDR1 is LNHDA and CDR2 is SQIVND (reference sequence). J was trimmed by 1 base and V by 7 bases; bases with no gene match: 12. The CDR3 spells CASTQRRDRGRTNEKLFF. The CDR3 DNA follows: TGTGCCAGTACCCAACGCCGGGACAGGGGTCGAACTAATGAAAAACTGTTTTTT.

The chain carries TRBV14 and TRBJ1-2; D is unresolved. The CDR3 totals 15 residues. V lost 1 base and J 4 bases, leaving 13 bases between the germline ends. In germline, CDR1 is SGHDN, CDR2 FVKESK. The CDR3 here is CASSQVRLSLYGYTF. The CDR3 DNA follows: TGTGCCAGCAGCCAAGTTCGGCTGAGCCTCTATGGCTACACCTTC. Complete variable domain (other parts from reference TRBV14 and TRBJ1-2): EAGVTQFPSHSVIEKGQTVTLRCDPISGHDNLYWYRRVMGKEIKFLLHFVKESKQDESGMPNNRFLAERTGGTYSTLKVQPAELEDSGVYFCASSQVRLSLYGYTFGSGTRLTVV.